Listed below are T cell receptor beta chains from one sample, sequenced in a study of blood T cells in healthy people across ages. MiXCR, applied by TCRdb to the 5' RACE reads, yields one record per CDR3 protein. Among around 1,600,000 distinct CDR3 sequences listed, about 42% were seen once. The sample taken for sequencing was blood. Receptors originate from a woman under 30 in good health. CDR3s include the opening cysteine and the closing phenylalanine or tryptophan. Each record gives: V gene, D gene, J gene, clone size, CDR3 protein, CDR3 DNA. D genes are given only for firm matches. Clone size, where shown, is once, few, many, or a class for clones that have expanded.

v_gene: TRBV7-8; d_gene: TRBD2; j_gene: TRBJ2-1; abundance: few; CDR3aa: CASNNRGAGELYNEQFF; CDR3nt: TGTGCCAGCAACAATCGCGGGGCGGGAGAATTATACAATGAGCAGTTCTTC
v_gene: TRBV20-1; d_gene: NA; j_gene: TRBJ2-3; abundance: NA; CDR3aa: CSAGDPGGTDTQYF; CDR3nt: TGCAGTGCTGGAGATCCAGGGGGCACAGATACGCAGTATTTT
v_gene: TRBV25-1; d_gene: TRBD1; j_gene: TRBJ1-1; abundance: NA; CDR3aa: CPSSEHRGGAEAFF; CDR3nt: TGTCCCAGCAGTGAACACAGGGGAGGAGCTGAAGCTTTCTTT
v_gene: TRBV12-5; d_gene: NA; j_gene: TRBJ2-2; abundance: NA; CDR3aa: CASGSNFPGELFF; CDR3nt: TGTGCTAGTGGTTCCAATTTCCCCGGGGAGCTGTTTTTT
v_gene: TRBV6-2/TRBV6-3; d_gene: NA; j_gene: TRBJ2-1; abundance: NA; CDR3aa: CASNMGLWGEQFF; CDR3nt: TGTGCCAGCAATATGGGACTCTGGGGTGAGCAGTTCTTC
v_gene: TRBV12-3/TRBV12-4; d_gene: NA; j_gene: TRBJ1-2; abundance: few; CDR3aa: CASSHVSPSYGYTF; CDR3nt: TGTGCCAGCAGTCACGTCTCTCCCTCATATGGCTACACCTTC
v_gene: TRBV7-2; d_gene: NA; j_gene: TRBJ2-7; abundance: once; CDR3aa: CASSIGMLSSYEQYF; CDR3nt: TGTGCCAGCAGCATAGGGATGTTAAGCTCCTACGAGCAGTACTTC
v_gene: TRBV5-1; d_gene: NA; j_gene: TRBJ1-2; abundance: NA; CDR3aa: CASSSGGSFDYTF; CDR3nt: TGCGCCAGCAGCTCGGGCGGGAGTTTTGACTACACCTTC
v_gene: TRBV27; d_gene: NA; j_gene: TRBJ1-1; abundance: few; CDR3aa: CASSLSAAYTEAFF; CDR3nt: TGTGCCAGCAGTTTATCGGCAGCGTACACTGAAGCTTTCTTT
v_gene: TRBV7-2; d_gene: NA; j_gene: TRBJ1-1; abundance: NA; CDR3aa: CASSLGGSGPNTEAFF; CDR3nt: TGTGCCAGCAGCTTAGGTGGGTCTGGGCCGAACACTGAAGCTTTCTTT
v_gene: TRBV28; d_gene: NA; j_gene: TRBJ2-5; abundance: few; CDR3aa: CASSQGLRRQYF; CDR3nt: TGTGCCAGCAGTCAGGGACTTCGACGGCAGTACTTC
v_gene: TRBV4-3; d_gene: NA; j_gene: TRBJ2-1; abundance: NA; CDR3aa: CASSQEGATEQFF; CDR3nt: TGCGCCAGCAGCCAAGAGGGGGCGACTGAGCAGTTCTTC
v_gene: TRBV7-9; d_gene: NA; j_gene: TRBJ2-4; abundance: few; CDR3aa: CASSPTGRKNIQYF; CDR3nt: TGTGCCAGCAGCCCAACTGGACGCAAAAACATTCAGTACTTC
v_gene: TRBV6-2/TRBV6-3; d_gene: NA; j_gene: TRBJ2-7; abundance: NA; CDR3aa: CASTGAGFYEQYF; CDR3nt: TGTGCCAGCACCGGGGCCGGCTTCTACGAGCAGTACTTC
v_gene: TRBV29-1; d_gene: NA; j_gene: TRBJ2-6; abundance: few; CDR3aa: CSVEDAGAEGANVLTF; CDR3nt: TGCAGCGTTGAAGACGCGGGCGCCGAGGGGGCCAACGTCCTGACTTTC
v_gene: TRBV6-2/TRBV6-3; d_gene: NA; j_gene: TRBJ2-1; abundance: few; CDR3aa: CASSPWGPGYEQFF; CDR3nt: TGTGCCAGCAGCCCTTGGGGGCCTGGCTATGAGCAGTTCTTC
v_gene: TRBV24-1; d_gene: TRBD2; j_gene: TRBJ2-3; abundance: few; CDR3aa: CATSDKLAGGRTDTQYF; CDR3nt: TGTGCCACCAGTGACAAACTAGCGGGAGGAAGGACAGATACGCAGTATTTT
v_gene: TRBV29-1; d_gene: NA; j_gene: TRBJ1-1; abundance: many; CDR3aa: CSVLPGQSNTEAFF; CDR3nt: TGCAGCGTTTTACCCGGACAGAGCAACACTGAAGCTTTCTTT
v_gene: TRBV27; d_gene: NA; j_gene: TRBJ2-1; abundance: NA; CDR3aa: CTSTHLPPLYNEQFF; CDR3nt: TGTACCAGCACGCACCTACCGCCATTATACAATGAGCAGTTCTTC
v_gene: TRBV7-2; d_gene: NA; j_gene: TRBJ1-1; abundance: few; CDR3aa: CASAQGGWTEAFF; CDR3nt: TGTGCCAGTGCACAGGGAGGGTGGACTGAAGCTTTCTTT
v_gene: TRBV20-1; d_gene: TRBD1; j_gene: TRBJ1-1; abundance: NA; CDR3aa: CSAQPDRVGAFF; CDR3nt: TGCAGTGCTCAGCCCGACAGGGTAGGAGCTTTCTTT
v_gene: TRBV10-3; d_gene: NA; j_gene: TRBJ2-7; abundance: NA; CDR3aa: CAIGIRESYEQYF; CDR3nt: TGTGCCATTGGAATTAGGGAATCCTACGAGCAGTACTTC
v_gene: TRBV20-1; d_gene: TRBD1; j_gene: TRBJ1-5; abundance: NA; CDR3aa: CSAGQGANQPQHF; CDR3nt: TGCAGTGCTGGACAGGGGGCGAATCAGCCCCAGCATTTT
v_gene: TRBV7-9; d_gene: NA; j_gene: TRBJ2-3; abundance: few; CDR3aa: CASSSVGDTQYF; CDR3nt: TGTGCCAGCAGCTCCGTTGGGGATACGCAGTATTTT
v_gene: TRBV3-1; d_gene: NA; j_gene: TRBJ2-7; abundance: NA; CDR3aa: CASSRVLSSYEQYF; CDR3nt: TGTGCCAGCAGCCGGGTGTTGAGCTCCTACGAGCAGTACTTC
v_gene: TRBV29-1; d_gene: NA; j_gene: TRBJ2-1; abundance: NA; CDR3aa: CSVVRRLSNNGQFF; CDR3nt: TGCAGCGTTGTACGGCGCCTGAGCAACAATGGGCAGTTCTTC
v_gene: TRBV9; d_gene: NA; j_gene: TRBJ1-6; abundance: NA; CDR3aa: CASSKAYYNSPLHF; CDR3nt: TGTGCCAGCAGCAAGGCCTACTATAATTCACCCCTCCACTTT
v_gene: TRBV12-3/TRBV12-4; d_gene: NA; j_gene: TRBJ1-1; abundance: few; CDR3aa: CASVYGNTEAFF; CDR3nt: TGTGCCAGCGTCTACGGAAACACTGAAGCTTTCTTT
v_gene: TRBV3-1; d_gene: NA; j_gene: TRBJ1-6; abundance: many; CDR3aa: CASTGSYNSPLHF; CDR3nt: TGTGCCAGCACTGGCTCCTATAATTCACCCCTCCACTTT
v_gene: TRBV3-1; d_gene: TRBD2; j_gene: TRBJ2-7; abundance: NA; CDR3aa: CASSRLAGAGYEQYF; CDR3nt: TGTGCCAGCAGCCGGTTAGCGGGAGCCGGTTACGAGCAGTACTTC
v_gene: TRBV12-3/TRBV12-4; d_gene: TRBD2; j_gene: TRBJ2-4; abundance: few; CDR3aa: CASSALAGGKNIQYF; CDR3nt: TGTGCCAGCAGTGCCCTAGCGGGAGGTAAAAACATTCAGTACTTC
v_gene: TRBV6-5; d_gene: NA; j_gene: TRBJ2-7; abundance: few; CDR3aa: CASSYSTQSHEQYF; CDR3nt: TGTGCCAGCAGTTACTCCACCCAGTCTCACGAGCAGTACTTC
v_gene: TRBV12-3/TRBV12-4; d_gene: NA; j_gene: TRBJ2-2; abundance: NA; CDR3aa: CASKGRARTVGELFF; CDR3nt: TGTGCCAGCAAGGGACGAGCCCGGACGGTCGGGGAGCTGTTTTTT
v_gene: TRBV3-1; d_gene: TRBD2; j_gene: TRBJ2-3; abundance: NA; CDR3aa: CASSKLAGGGADTQYF; CDR3nt: TGTGCCAGCAGCAAACTAGCGGGAGGAGGTGCAGATACGCAGTATTTT
v_gene: TRBV3-1; d_gene: TRBD2; j_gene: TRBJ2-7; abundance: NA; CDR3aa: CASSQDWLAGAVSYEQYF; CDR3nt: TGTGCCAGCAGCCAAGATTGGCTAGCGGGAGCCGTTTCGTACGAGCAGTACTTC
v_gene: TRBV7-8; d_gene: TRBD1; j_gene: TRBJ1-4; abundance: few; CDR3aa: CASSLGTGFNEKLFF; CDR3nt: TGTGCCAGCAGCTTAGGGACAGGGTTTAATGAAAAACTGTTTTTT
v_gene: TRBV9; d_gene: TRBD1; j_gene: TRBJ1-2; abundance: NA; CDR3aa: CASSAPGQGAFEGYTF; CDR3nt: TGTGCCAGCAGCGCTCCCGGACAGGGGGCTTTCGAAGGCTACACCTTC
v_gene: TRBV7-2; d_gene: NA; j_gene: TRBJ2-5; abundance: few; CDR3aa: CASSYNRPGVQETQYF; CDR3nt: TGTGCCAGCAGCTATAACCGGCCAGGAGTTCAAGAGACCCAGTACTTC
v_gene: TRBV4-1; d_gene: NA; j_gene: TRBJ1-2; abundance: few; CDR3aa: CASSQDGGTTDYGYTF; CDR3nt: TGCGCCAGCAGCCAAGACGGAGGGACAACGGACTATGGCTACACCTTC
v_gene: TRBV6-6; d_gene: TRBD2; j_gene: TRBJ2-3; abundance: NA; CDR3aa: CASSYPREEQYF; CDR3nt: TGTGCCAGCAGTTACCCGCGGGAGGAGCAGTATTTT
v_gene: TRBV29-1; d_gene: NA; j_gene: TRBJ2-5; abundance: NA; CDR3aa: CSVRWGQETQYF; CDR3nt: TGCAGCGTTCGGTGGGGCCAAGAGACCCAGTACTTC
v_gene: TRBV4-1; d_gene: TRBD2; j_gene: TRBJ2-1; abundance: NA; CDR3aa: CASSQGNSGSNNEQFF; CDR3nt: TGCGCCAGCAGCCAAGGGAATAGCGGGAGTAATAATGAGCAGTTCTTC
v_gene: TRBV27; d_gene: NA; j_gene: TRBJ2-3; abundance: NA; CDR3aa: CASSLWLTTSTDTQYF; CDR3nt: TGTGCCAGCAGTTTGTGGCTAACTACTAGCACAGATACGCAGTATTTT
v_gene: TRBV3-1; d_gene: NA; j_gene: TRBJ1-4; abundance: NA; CDR3aa: CASSQVQMGDEKLFF; CDR3nt: TGTGCCAGCAGCCAAGTGCAGATGGGGGACGAAAAACTGTTTTTT
v_gene: TRBV14; d_gene: NA; j_gene: TRBJ1-2; abundance: NA; CDR3aa: CASSPFGRDPLYGYTF; CDR3nt: TGTGCCAGCAGCCCGTTCGGCAGGGACCCACTCTATGGCTACACCTTC